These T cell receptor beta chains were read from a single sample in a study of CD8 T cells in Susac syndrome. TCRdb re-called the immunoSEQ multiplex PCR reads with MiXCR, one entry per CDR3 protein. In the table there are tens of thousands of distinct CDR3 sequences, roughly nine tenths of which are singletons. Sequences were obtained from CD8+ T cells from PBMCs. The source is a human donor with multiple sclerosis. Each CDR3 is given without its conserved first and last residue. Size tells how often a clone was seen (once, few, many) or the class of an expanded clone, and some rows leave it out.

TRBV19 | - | ASRVAGVSYNEQF
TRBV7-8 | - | ASSLGGGHYLLPETQY
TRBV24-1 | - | ATSDSGLSNIQY
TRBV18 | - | ASSPPLWGVNTEAF
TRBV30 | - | AWSMGGGTDTQY
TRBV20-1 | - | SASPLALGNEQF
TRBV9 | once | ASSVGDSDTEAF
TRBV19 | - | ASSIQREGWETQY
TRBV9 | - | ASSVEQGFTDTQY
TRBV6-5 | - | ASSYADGFYEQY
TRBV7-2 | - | ASSLVGHTDTQY
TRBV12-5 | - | ASGLVTVRQGDNEQF
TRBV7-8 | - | ASSSDREYQPQH
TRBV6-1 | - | ASRDGNQPQH
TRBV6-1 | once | ASNRSGRPGWKDNEQF
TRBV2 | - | ASTKMSGNQY
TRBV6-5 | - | ASSYSSFLWNTEAF
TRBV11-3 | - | ASSRAGGTEAF
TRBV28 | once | ASSWPGGSDYGYT
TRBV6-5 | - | ASSYGQGKQSSYNEQF
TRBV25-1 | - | ASRSTGELF
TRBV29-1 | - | SVEDPPGTGGFYEQY
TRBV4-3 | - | ASSQIDRVDGYT
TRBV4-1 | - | ASSQEVRDEAF
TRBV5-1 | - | ASSSDSSYEQY
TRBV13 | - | ASRRGQGIHEQY
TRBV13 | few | ASSSWTSGGADTQY
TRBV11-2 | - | ASSSDPNEQF
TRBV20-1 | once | SASSLPLYAQY
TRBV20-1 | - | SARVFGQGESNQPQH
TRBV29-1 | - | SVARAVSYNEQF
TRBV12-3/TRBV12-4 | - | ASSFSGWEQF
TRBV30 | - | AWSVGTGLYEQY
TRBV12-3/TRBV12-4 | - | ASSPSGTGQPQH
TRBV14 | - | ASSQDWGKAYEQY
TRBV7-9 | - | ASSLGVRGGERTEAF
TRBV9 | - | ASSAPGPAGLAGELF
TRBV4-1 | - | ASSQVASGRFLNEQF
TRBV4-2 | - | ASSLGGSSPLH
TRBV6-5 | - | ASSYSRQGRVTGELF
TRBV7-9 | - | ASTVGTGTSGELF
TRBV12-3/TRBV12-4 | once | ASSLTDRGPEETQY
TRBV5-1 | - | ASSLGGDSNQPQH
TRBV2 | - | ASRVKRGLAGGIDANTGELF